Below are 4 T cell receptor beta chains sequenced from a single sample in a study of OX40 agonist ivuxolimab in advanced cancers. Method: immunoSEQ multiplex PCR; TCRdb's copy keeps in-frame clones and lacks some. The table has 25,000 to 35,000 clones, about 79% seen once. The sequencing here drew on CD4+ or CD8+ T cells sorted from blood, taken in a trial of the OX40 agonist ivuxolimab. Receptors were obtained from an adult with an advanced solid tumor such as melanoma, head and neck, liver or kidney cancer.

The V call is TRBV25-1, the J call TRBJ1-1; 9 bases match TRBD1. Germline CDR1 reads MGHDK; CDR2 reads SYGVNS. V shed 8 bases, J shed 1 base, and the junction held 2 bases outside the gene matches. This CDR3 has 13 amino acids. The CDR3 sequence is CASGGQGNTEAFF. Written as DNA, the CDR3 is TGTGCCAGCGGGGGACAGGGGAACACTGAAGCTTTCTTT.

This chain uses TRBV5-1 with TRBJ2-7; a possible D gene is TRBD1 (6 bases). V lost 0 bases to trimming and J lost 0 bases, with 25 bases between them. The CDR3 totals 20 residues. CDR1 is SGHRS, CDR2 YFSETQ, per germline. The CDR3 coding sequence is TGCGCCAGCAGCTTGGGGCGCCCGGGACCTGACAGGCCTCACTCCTACGAGCAGTACTTC. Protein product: CASSLGRPGPDRPHSYEQYF.

The DNA of the CDR3 is TGTGCCAGCAGCTTGGCGGCCCATGATAACGAGCAGTACTTC. This gives the protein CASSLAAHDNEQYF. The rearrangement links TRBV5-5 to TRBJ2-7; no clear D. Germline V lookup: CDR1 SGHKS, CDR2 YYEKEE (reference sequence). This CDR3 contains 14 residues. Trimming removed 0 bases at V and 5 bases at J, with 12 bases between.

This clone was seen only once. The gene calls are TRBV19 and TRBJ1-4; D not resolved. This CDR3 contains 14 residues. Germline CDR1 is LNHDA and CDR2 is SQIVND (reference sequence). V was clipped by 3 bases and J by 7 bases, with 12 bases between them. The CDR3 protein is CASSIFGSFEKLFF. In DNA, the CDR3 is TGTGCCAGTAGTATCTTCGGTAGTTTTGAAAAACTGTTTTTT. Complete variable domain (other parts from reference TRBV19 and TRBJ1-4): DGGITQSPKYLFRKEGQNVTLSCEQNLNHDAMYWYRQDPGQGLRLIYYSQIVNDFQKGDIAEGYSVSREKKESFPLTVTSAQKNPTAFYLCASSIFGSFEKLFFGSGTQLSVL.